Following are 11 T cell receptor beta chains from one sample sequenced in a study of T cells after yellow fever vaccination. TCRdb independently ran MiXCR on the 5' RACE reads; one entry per CDR3 protein. This sample has under 300,000 distinct CDR3 sequences, with roughly 7.2% found just once. Specimen: CD4+ T cells sorted from PBMCs, collected 15 days after the yellow fever booster vaccination. The source of these receptors is a man younger than 40 who received the YFV17D yellow fever vaccine.

This clonotype appeared a few times. The chain links TRBV27 to TRBJ2-7; possible D gene TRBD1, 6 bases. The CDR3 sequence is 14 residues long. The ends were cut back, 8 bases at V and 7 bases at J, with 21 bases in the middle. CDR1 and CDR2 (germline): MNHEY, SMNVEV (reference sequence). In nucleotides, the CDR3 is TGTGCCAGCCGGTCCTACACAGGGCCCTCTGAGCAGTACTTC. It encodes CASRSYTGPSEQYF.

A few counts support this clonotype. This chain joins TRBV5-5 and TRBJ1-3; D is undetermined. The CDR3 contains 15 residues. Germline loops: CDR1 SGHKS, CDR2 YYEKEE (reference sequence). Between the trimmed V and J ends, which lost 0 bases and 2 bases, there was a span of 9 bases. For the CDR3, the DNA is TGTGCCAGCAGCTTGGAGAGAACGGCTGGAAACACCATATATTTT. Its translation is CASSLERTAGNTIYF.

This clonotype came up a few times. This chain uses TRBV25-1 with TRBJ2-3; 12 bases map to TRBD2. The J segment lost 0 bases and the V segment lost 7 bases, leaving 8 bases of the junction unmatched. CDR1 is MGHDK, CDR2 SYGVNS, per germline. This CDR3 has 17 amino acids. This CDR3 is CASKTSGRFGSTDTQYF. DNA for the CDR3: TGTGCCAGCAAGACTAGCGGGAGATTTGGGAGCACAGATACGCAGTATTTT.

This clonotype was seen repeatedly, ten times or more. CDR3 sequence reads: CASSSLAGGQTQYF. The CDR3 DNA follows: TGTGCCAGCAGTTCCCTAGCGGGAGGTCAGACCCAGTACTTC. The rearrangement uses TRBV28 and TRBJ2-5, with 11 bases fitting TRBD2. CDR1 is MDHEN, CDR2 SYDVKM, per germline. This CDR3 is 14 amino acids long. V trimming: 4 bases; J trimming: 6 bases; junction bases outside the gene matches: 4.

The chain is built from TRBV7-2 and TRBJ2-3; D possibly corresponds to TRBD2 (6 bases). The V gene's germline CDR1 is SGHTA and CDR2 FQGNSA. The CDR3 has 16 amino acids. Deletions cut 3 bases from V and 1 base from J, with 14 bases between. The DNA for the CDR3 is TGTGCCAGCAGCTTTCAACGGGCTAGCGGCACAGATACGCAGTATTTT. Its protein product is CASSFQRASGTDTQYF. Supplemented by reference TRBV7-2 and TRBJ2-3, the full variable domain reads GAGVSQSPSNKVTEKGKDVELRCDPISGHTALYWYRQSLGQGLEFLIYFQGNSAPDKSGLPSDRFSAERTGGSVSTLTIQRTQQEDSAVYLCASSFQRASGTDTQYFGPGTRLTVL.

The chain recombines TRBV20-1 with TRBJ2-5; 8 nucleotides line up with TRBD2. The germline V gene has CDR1 DFQATT and CDR2 SNEGSKA (reference sequence). The CDR3 has 16 residues. J gave up 4 bases and V 3 bases, and 13 bases lay outside the gene matches. The CDR3 coding sequence is TGCAGTGCTAGGACGGGGGCGGGAGGTACGAGAGAGACCCAGTACTTC. Its translation: CSARTGAGGTRETQYF.

In this sample, this clonotype turned up many times. The V call is TRBV25-1, the J call TRBJ2-7; 10 positions agree with TRBD2. CDR3 length: 16 amino acids. Trimming cost V 3 bases and J 0 bases; bases outside gene matches: 5. Per the germline V gene, CDR1 is MGHDK and CDR2 is SYGVNS. CDR3 residues: CASSEGGLASSYEQYF. The CDR3 DNA is TGTGCCAGCAGTGAGGGGGGACTAGCGTCCTCCTACGAGCAGTACTTC.

This clonotype has only a few counts. CDR3 DNA: TGTGCCAGCAGCTTTACCGGGACTGGGGGCGGCGAGCAGTACTTC. Translation gives CASSFTGTGGGEQYF. The rearrangement joins TRBV7-9 to TRBJ2-7; D possibly uses TRBD1 or TRBD2 (6 bases each). Germline V gene sequence: CDR1 SEHNR, CDR2 FQNEAQ (reference sequence). Trimming took off 3 bases at V and 6 bases at J, with 18 bases between the two ends. This CDR3 has 15 amino acids.

This clonotype occurred a few times. The chain is built from TRBV7-9 and TRBJ1-1; 7 bases are a match to TRBD1. V gave up 5 bases and J gave up 3 bases; unmatched junction bases: 9. Looked up from germline, CDR1 is SEHNR and CDR2 is FQNEAQ (reference sequence). The CDR3 is made up of 15 amino acids. CDR3 DNA sequence: TGTGCCAGCAGCAAGGGGGCAGCTGGGGACACTGAAGCTTTCTTT. Translation gives CASSKGAAGDTEAFF. Full variable domain (rest looked up from reference TRBV7-9 and TRBJ1-1): DTGVSQNPRHKITKRGQNVTFRCDPISEHNRLYWYRQTLGQGPEFLTYFQNEAQLEKSRLLSDRFSAERPKGSFSTLEIQRTEQGDSAMYLCASSKGAAGDTEAFFGQGTRLTVV.

As regards this clonotype: A much larger clone lies a single base off, so this may be a read error. The J gene is TRBJ2-1, the V gene TRBV10-3; D not certain. V lost 5 bases and J lost 7, with 15 bases in between. This CDR3 comprises 14 residues. Per germline, CDR1 ENHRY and CDR2 SYGVKD. CDR3: CAISSELDGNEQFF. For the CDR3, the DNA is TGTGCCATCAGTTCCGAGCTGGACGGAAATGAGCAGTTCTTC.

This clonotype was counted many times. This chain connects TRBV15 to TRBJ2-1; D is undetermined. CDR1 is LNHNV, CDR2 YYDKDF, per germline (reference sequence). The CDR3 covers 15 residues. The V and J ends lost 5 bases and 7 bases respectively, with 18 bases between them. CDR3 amino acids: CATSLDRVSWNEQFF. CDR3 DNA: TGTGCCACCAGCCTAGACCGGGTTTCGTGGAATGAGCAGTTCTTC.